This entry features one TCR beta chain sequence. No antigen is known for it. No much larger clonotype is one base removed from it; base qualities were not supplied. Receptors were amplified or captured by the immunoSEQ multiplex PCR assay. The multiplex PCR relied on a mix of 60 forward primers for TCR Vbeta segments and 13 reverse primers for TCR Jbeta segments. The CDR3 region of rearranged TCR beta genes was amplified from genomic DNA with a multiplex PCR assay. The amplified TCR beta libraries were sequenced on the Illumina HiSeq System as 87-base-pair reads. In the authors' own workflow: A later analysis counted approximately 84 million unique TCR beta chains across the 550 to 700 repertoires, and some 11 million of these chains were shared by at least two donors. To remove PCR and sequencing errors, raw reads were error-corrected and collapsed into unique sequences using a nearest-neighbor algorithm that merged closely related sequences. CDR3 sequences were aligned to IMGT reference sequences to assign V, D and J gene segments. Each retained sequence needed at least a six-nucleotide match to both a V gene segment and a J gene segment. A rearrangement was called productive if the CDR3 had no stop codons and remained in frame with V and J, and every other rearrangement was called non-productive. CDR3 was defined by IMGT convention, running from the second conserved V-encoded cysteine to the conserved J-encoded phenylalanine. The earlier analysis of 587 of the donors excluded sequences that lacked an unambiguous match to a single V gene segment. An earlier analysis of 450 to 650 of the donors called V segments functional above 56.7% productive rearrangements and segregating when the between-donor standard deviation exceeded 5%. A statistical classification framework was developed to diagnose cytomegalovirus status using the catalog of TCR beta chain sequences. In a later analysis, V and J genes were assigned by comparing TCR nucleotide sequences against IMGT/GENE-DB human TR gene sequences. The TCRdist pipeline was used in a later analysis to assign CDR3 sequences and most-parsimonious VDJ recombination scenarios. In a later analysis, each TCR beta chain was defined by its CDR3 amino acid sequence together with its V-gene family, and reads without a unique V-gene family were excluded. As a way to deal with suspected cross-contamination and a sequencing artifact, a later analysis dropped under 600 nucleotide sequences that were highly shared and had low generation probability. In a later analysis, a clonal expansion index for each public chain was calculated from normalized within-repertoire ranks of inferred template counts. A later analysis computed generation probabilities with a VDJ recombination model fitted to out-of-frame rearrangements, and checked the results against IGoR. Hypergeometric tests were used in a later analysis to score TCR-TCR, TCR-HLA and TCR-CMV co-occurrence, with a repertoire-size bias correction applied to the TCR pairs. To estimate false discovery rates, a later analysis permuted the HLA or CMV assignments 20 times. In a later analysis, co-occurring TCRs were grouped using DBSCAN, with TCRdist sequence similarity added in when clustering inside HLA-allele-positive subsets. For co-occurrence clustering, repertoires with fewer than 30,000 or more than 120,000 public chains were excluded, along with a handful of repertoires with anomalous nucleotide sharing. This is the immuneACCESS table as TCRdb keeps it, with only in-frame sequences that have V and J called. A part of the clones is gone; compared with another copy, unresolved V genes explain less than half, and the rest is unexplained. V, J and clone size reflect that table, while D and trimming were determined from the DNA. The sample data list under 200,000 clones, and approximately 81% of these were observed just once. 0.25% to 0.3% of the sample is held by the ten biggest clonotypes.

These data come from a study of cytomegalovirus exposure and HLA in healthy donors (TCRdb year 2017). As for the study more broadly: In an earlier analysis of some 610 of the donors, around 290 Gb of sequence data and 100 million or so unique TCR beta sequences from some 170 million T cells were reported. In a later genetic analysis, genome-wide SNP genotypes for about 55% of the 666 donors were used, and that subset was treated as a discovery cohort. Roughly five DR-DQ haplotypes were treated as single units for association and clustering because of strong linkage in the cohort. The later analysis used no new phenotypic data to find candidate immune exposures, relying instead on TCR beta sequences and their occurrence across donors. Among some 400 genotyped donors of the cohort, an average of about 240,000 unique TCR beta nucleotide sequences were sequenced per donor, roughly 20% of them non-productive. The study aimed to test whether signatures of past pathogen exposure could be identified by cataloging public T cell receptors. Typing coverage varied by locus: about 620-630 donors for A, B, C, DRB1 and DQB1; approximately 520 for DQA1; nearly 610 for DPA1; approximately 470 for DPB1. Every repertoire in the discovery cohort had been generated on one and the same sequencing platform. Using immunosequencing, the study profiled T cell repertoires from 666 subjects and related those repertoires to cytomegalovirus serostatus. The study combined high-throughput TCR immunosequencing, statistical association of individual TCRs with disease status, and machine learning to predict cytomegalovirus infection status. Class I and class II HLA loci were covered by the typing at four-digit resolution. In a later analysis, previously published TCR beta repertoires from more than 500 donors were re-analyzed and high-resolution HLA genotyping was added so that TCR occurrence patterns could be studied. The genetic ancestry cluster associated with self-reported Caucasian donors included about 81% of the approximately 400 genotyped donors. Donor age, sex, ethnicity and CMV serostatus were compiled alongside the repertoire data. An earlier analysis of several hundred of the donors applied high-throughput TCR beta sequencing to assess whether each TCR beta V gene segment acted as functional or pseudogenic. A separate validation cohort of about 110 different subjects was used in addition to the roughly 620-subject first cohort. An early release covering just under 650 HLA-typed donors comprised roughly 300 gigabases of sequencing data and 85 million or so unique TCR sequences.

What the study reported, not specific to this receptor: Broadly in line with IMGT annotations, most TCR beta V segments showed up in productive rearrangements about 87% or about 30% of the time in an earlier analysis of approximately 600 of the donors. The cohort was sequenced for TCR beta chains only, and without alpha or paired-chain data the features that could be detected were limited. In a later analysis, TCR association rates were found to vary across HLA loci, with the most associated TCRs seen for DRB1 alleles and the fewest for HLA-C alleles. The study gave a list of about 160 TCR beta chains associated with cytomegalovirus. Three of the identified cytomegalovirus-associated TCR beta chains were confirmed in vitro to be specific for cytomegalovirus antigens. The authors suggested that the approach could potentially be generalized to other disease states and immunological phenotypes. A later analysis reported that several top co-occurrence clusters appeared linked to parvovirus B19, influenza, CMV and Epstein-Barr virus. According to a later genetic analysis, donors in an Asian-associated ancestry cluster had fewer N-insertions in productive TCRs than the approximately 700-donor mean. A further reported finding was that TCR beta sequences accurately predicted the HLA-A and HLA-B alleles for most subjects in the first cohort. A later analysis found that most CMV-associated TCR beta chains appeared HLA-restricted, with HLA associations seemingly driven largely by CMV exposure. Because counts were too low, around 18 rarely observed V segments, including chromosome 9 orphons, were left out of the earlier analysis of some 640 of the donors. Some IMGT-functional V segments, including TRBV6-2 and TRBV6-3, could not be told apart with the 87-base-pair reads, so those segments were excluded. The sequencing pipeline was judged likely to have produced a cluster of highly shared sequence variants as a technical artifact. Presence/absence analyses assumed roughly uniform sequencing depth across donors, an assumption that may not hold. Assigning TCR associations to individual alleles was difficult when HLA alleles, especially DR and DQ, strongly co-occurred. Linkage disequilibrium might explain the correlated functional status among segregating V segments, but an unknown experimental factor could not be ruled out. Because HLA typing was unavailable for some donors at each locus, only the typed subset was used in association tests. An association between a missense DCLRE1C variant and V-gene and J-gene trimming of TCR beta chains was found in a later genetic analysis and replicated in an independent cohort. In a later analysis, 16,951 TCR beta sequences were associated with specific HLA alleles at a false discovery rate of 0.05. Most TCR sequences were observed very rarely across donors, whereas some public TCRs were present in many individuals. The classifier was reported to diagnose cytomegalovirus status with high specificity and sensitivity in both the original cohort and the validation cohort. In a later analysis, HLA-associated TCR beta chains were found to be more clonally expanded and to have lower generation probabilities than equally common non-associated chains. Immune exposure information for the cohort was limited to CMV serostatus.

The cohort consisted of 650 to 700 healthy bone marrow donors. All cohort members were sampled while nominally healthy, although unrecorded immune exposures were likely present. The donor tested CMV seronegative, placing the donor among the approximately 400 seronegative members of the cohort. Every donor gave a peripheral blood sample, and the peripheral blood mononuclear cells from that sample were used for TCR beta sequencing. Genomic DNA extraction from the blood cell samples was performed with the Qiagen DNeasy Blood Extraction Kit. Relative to germline, V is missing 3 bases and J is missing 0 bases, with 27 bases of the junction outside any gene match. The CDR3 spans 23 residues, from the cysteine through the phenylalanine. Left in the record is the CDR3 DNA by itself, 69 bases read in frame from the first base. Via the germline V gene, CDR1 is WSHSY and CDR2 SAAADI.

The chain employs TRBV10-2 and TRBJ1-1, and TRBD1 aligns with 8 junction nucleotides. This sequence originates from a boy aged 5-17 years in good health and CMV-seronegative. The material sequenced was PBMCs. The bases are TGCGCCAGCAGTGATCGGACAGGGTTGGTTGGTCAAAAATCTGGTCGATTGAACACTGAAGCTTTCTTT. Translated, this gives CASSDRTGLVGQKSGRLNTEAFF.